This record covers a single T cell receptor (beta chain). Antigen: not known. The germline CDR1 and CDR2 sequences are SGHRS and YFSETQ. CDR3 length equals 15 residues. V was trimmed by 0 bases and J by 3 bases, leaving 7 bases between them. Samples had at least 7 million PBMCs isolated from them. This specimen belongs to a study of blood T cells in healthy people across ages. Study details: Template-switching capture recovered about one barcoded beta molecule per two T cells.

Then a second PCR, running about 7 to 11 cycles, was carried out with a sample-barcoded 5' primer and a J-beta primer mix. Carrying 12 random nucleotides, a template-switch adaptor labeled each individual cDNA molecule. In TCRdb, the 5' RACE reads were re-called with MiXCR into one record per CDR3 protein. The data show 710,000 or so distinct CDR3 sequences, less than 40% seen once. Study-level findings and limits: Diversity was higher, and naive CD4+ cells more numerous, in long-lived donors than in aged donors.

The clonotype originates from a woman older than 75 in good health. Sequencing used blood. V is TRBV5-1 and J is TRBJ1-6; D is undetermined. CDR3 nucleotide sequence: TGCGCCAGCAGCTTGGACGTGGGCTATAATTCACCCCTCCACTTT. This sequence encodes CASSLDVGYNSPLHF.